This T cell receptor beta chain was sequenced for a study of human T cells and chemical hapten exposure. CDR1 is SGHVS and CDR2 is FNYEAQ in the germline V gene. The CDR3 sequence is 14 residues long. The ends were cut back, 1 base at V and 1 base at J, with 7 bases in the middle. Sample time point: patch test 2, 6 weeks after DPC sensitization. Treatment in this sample: therapeutic diphenylcyclopropenone sensitization with weekly scalp DPC. Donation of samples came from alopecia patients who were 18 to 70 years old and suitable for DPC. This clonotype occurred many times. The study's library attached unique molecular identifiers to single cDNA molecules. From the RACE reads, TCRdb called clonotypes with MiXCR, one entry per CDR3 protein. The table lists about 400,000 distinct CDR3 sequences, about 6.3% of them singletons.

This chain links TRBV7-6 with TRBJ1-1; no clear D. The sample was whole blood, taken in connection with sensitization to the hapten diphenylcyclopropenone (DPC). This TCR came from a woman under 30 with alopecia areata. Some clones in this sample may be carry-over from other donors' samples. The CDR3 loop reads CASSLEHTNTEAFF. The CDR3 coding sequence is TGTGCCAGCAGCTTAGAACACACGAACACTGAAGCTTTCTTT.